This T cell receptor (beta chain) emerged from a study of T cells after yellow fever vaccination. Study-level results: Reappearance after the booster was seen for most primary-vaccination clones, at 96% CD4 and 88% CD8. FACS-sorted repertoires could contain abundant clonotypes contaminating from the bulk population.

The CDR3 contains 15 residues. Trimming at V came to 4 bases and at J to 4 bases, leaving 7 bases not matched to a gene. Germline loops: CDR1 SGHVS, CDR2 FNYEAQ. The table lists this clonotype with a few counts. Its antigen is not identified. They built TCR cDNA with 5'RACE template switching, a step that put in a universal primer site and UMIs. TCRdb itself ran the 5' RACE reads through MiXCR, one entry per CDR3 protein. The repertoire holds about 630,000 distinct CDR3 sequences, with approximately 13% as singletons. Sample: PBMCs, taken on the day of the yellow fever booster vaccination. This chain uses TRBV7-6 with TRBJ2-1, with 7 bases fitting TRBD1. The TCR sequence derives from a man under 40 who received the YFV17D yellow fever vaccine. The CDR3 region is CASSSGGSVYNEQFF. DNA of the CDR3: TGTGCCAGCAGCTCAGGGGGTAGTGTTTACAATGAGCAGTTCTTC.